The clone carrying this T cell receptor (beta chain) was counted once. Original processing methods: It was from reference gene primer amplification that nucleated cell counts were estimated. Assay used: immunoSEQ multiplex PCR; TCRdb lists only in-frame clones, some missing. The D gene and trimming were derived from the DNA, and the V and J assignments and clone size from that table. The data hold 40,000 to 55,000 clones, with approximately 85% observed a single time. CDR3 length equals 13 residues. Germline V CDR1 and CDR2: LNHDA, SQIVND (reference sequence). The V gene lost 4 bases and the J gene lost 5 bases, with 11 bases spanning the gap. This sample was included in a study of blood T cell repertoires in COVID-19. Study-level information: Samples came from the United States, Italy and Spain, spanning acute and convalescent COVID-19. From T cells, B-cell-depleted T cells, or PBMCs came the material, which was cDNA or gDNA.

This chain joins TRBV19 and TRBJ2-5, with D possibly being TRBD1 (6 bases). The clonotype comes from a woman older than 75 with acute or convalescent COVID-19. Sequenced input: peripheral blood. The CDR3: CASSRNRAETQYF. The CDR3 DNA reads as TGTGCCAGTAGTAGGAACAGGGCCGAGACCCAGTACTTC.